The next 27 T cell receptor beta chains were all read from a single sample in a study of T-cell memory formation after mild COVID-19. One entry per CDR3 protein, called by TCRdb with MiXCR from the 5' RACE reads. This sample has about 47,000 distinct CDR3 sequences, with roughly 9% found just once. The sample was PBMCs or a T cell subset sorted from them (not recorded which). The receptors were gathered from an adult woman who had mild COVID-19 (a few samples of this study predate the infection). Cell type and time point are not known.

The rearrangement uses TRBV6-5 and TRBJ2-5, with 11 nucleotides matching TRBD2. Germline CDR1 is MNHEY and CDR2 is SVGAGI. Trimming took 6 bases from V and 1 from J; bases not matched to a gene: 7. The CDR3 contains 16 residues. This chain's CDR3 is CASSQSLAGGQETQYF. In nucleotides, the CDR3 is TGTGCCAGCAGCCAGTCCCTAGCGGGGGGCCAAGAGACCCAGTACTTC.

This chain connects TRBV19 to TRBJ2-1; the match to TRBD2 covers 11 bases. The CDR3 is 18 amino acids. The trim removed 2 bases at V and 5 bases at J, leaving 11 bases unmatched. The V gene's germline CDR1 is LNHDA and CDR2 SQIVND (reference sequence). The CDR3 nucleotides are TGTGCCAGTAGTATACTCGGTTCGGGGACTAGCGGAAACAATGAGCAGTTCTTC. Residues: CASSILGSGTSGNNEQFF.

This clonotype has a count of ten or more. The chain carries TRBV12-3 or TRBV12-4 and TRBJ2-1; weak D call: TRBD2 (5 bases). V was pared by 5 bases and J by 8 bases, with 19 bases between. CDR3 size: 15 residues. CDR3 DNA: TGTGCCAGCAGTCCCCACCTGGCCTTCGGGGATGAGCAGTTCTTC. Its translation is CASSPHLAFGDEQFF.

This clonotype came up many times. This chain links TRBV5-4 with TRBJ2-7, with D possibly TRBD2 on 6 matching bases. Germline CDR1 SGHNT, CDR2 YYREEE (reference sequence). Trimming shortened V by 0 bases and J by 1 base, and 11 bases separated the two germline ends. The CDR3 totals 15 residues. The CDR3 reads CASSLGGVNSYEQYF. CDR3 nucleotide sequence: TGTGCCAGCAGCTTGGGGGGGGTAAATTCCTACGAGCAGTACTTC. The whole variable domain, filled in from reference TRBV5-4 and TRBJ2-7, reads ETGVTQSPTHLIKTRGQQVTLRCSSQSGHNTVSWYQQALGQGPQFIFQYYREEENGRGNFPPRFSGLQFPNYSSELNVNALELDDSALYLCASSLGGVNSYEQYFGPGTRLTVT.

The chain joins TRBV7-9 to TRBJ2-3; 8 positions match TRBD1. Germline CDR1 reads SEHNR; CDR2 reads FQNEAQ (reference sequence). V shed 4 bases, J shed 5 bases, and the junction held 14 bases outside the gene matches. CDR3 length: 17 residues. This CDR3 is CASSSLGGQGRGDTQYF. Written as DNA, the CDR3 is TGTGCCAGCAGCTCCTTAGGTGGACAGGGCAGAGGAGATACGCAGTATTTT.

This clonotype has ten or more counts. The genes are TRBV7-9 and TRBJ2-1; 10 positions match TRBD2. Trimming took 1 base from V and 7 from J; bases not matched to a gene: 7. Germline-derived CDR1 and CDR2 are SEHNR and FQNEAQ (reference sequence). This CDR3 has 16 amino acids. CDR3: CASSLGASGSRNEQFF. The CDR3 nucleotides are TGTGCCAGCAGCTTAGGGGCTAGCGGGAGTAGGAATGAGCAGTTCTTC.

In this sample, this clonotype turned up many times. The germline gene is not matched at one end of the junction; a read error may be the cause. This chain joins TRBV5-1 and TRBJ2-5; D is unresolved. The CDR3 length is 13 residues. Germline CDR1 reads SGHRS; CDR2 reads YFSETQ. Here the CDR3 DNA reads TGTGCCAGCAGCTTAGGACCGCAAGAGACCCAGTACTTC. Its translation: CASSLGPQETQYF. Full variable domain (outside the CDR3, taken from reference TRBV5-1 and TRBJ2-5): KAGVTQTPRYLIKTRGQQVTLSCSPISGHRSVSWYQQTPGQGLQFLFEYFSETQRNKGNFPGRFSGRQFSNSRSEMNVSTLELGDSALYLCASSLGPQETQYFGPGTRLLVL.

This clonotype was seen more than once but under ten times. This chain connects TRBV20-1 to TRBJ1-5; TRBD1 might be the D (5 bases). Germline CDR1 reads DFQATT; CDR2 reads SNEGSKA (reference sequence). Trimming removed 5 bases from V and 3 bases from J, with 17 bases in between. This CDR3 has 15 amino acids. CDR3 DNA sequence: TGCAGTGCTCCCCGCGGGGGGATTGACAATCAGCCCCAGCATTTT. It translates to CSAPRGGIDNQPQHF.

This clonotype was found many times. The chain carries TRBV20-1 and TRBJ1-5; tentatively, D is TRBD1 (6 bases). The CDR3 is 13 residues long. CDR1 is DFQATT, CDR2 SNEGSKA, per germline (reference sequence). Trimming removed 8 bases from V and 3 bases from J, with 14 bases in between. The CDR3 DNA reads as TGCAGTTCGCTAGGGGGGGACAATCAGCCCCAGCATTTT. It codes for CSSLGGDNQPQHF.

The chain couples TRBV15 to TRBJ2-7, with D possibly TRBD1 on 5 matching bases. Germline V gene lookup returns CDR1 LNHNV and CDR2 YYDKDF (reference sequence). V lost 2 bases and J 3 bases, leaving 5 bases between the germline ends. This CDR3 has 12 amino acids. CDR3 bases: TGTGCCACCAGCAGACAGGGCTACGAGCAGTACTTC. Its translation: CATSRQGYEQYF.

This clonotype has just a few counts. The V and J genes are TRBV3-1 and TRBJ1-6; perhaps TRBD1 as D (5 bases). Germline CDR1 and CDR2: LGHDT and YNNKEL (reference sequence). The CDR3 has 14 residues. V lost 0 bases to trimming and J lost 9 bases, with 9 bases between them. The CDR3 sequence: CASSQDMGVSPLHF. The CDR3 DNA follows: TGTGCCAGCAGCCAAGATATGGGGGTTTCACCCCTCCACTTT. Full variable domain (outside the CDR3, taken from reference TRBV3-1 and TRBJ1-6): DTAVSQTPKYLVTQMGNDKSIKCEQNLGHDTMYWYKQDSKKFLKIMFSYNNKELIINETVPNRFSPKSPDKAHLNLHINSLELGDSAVYFCASSQDMGVSPLHFGNGTRLTVT.

The chain has TRBV29-1 and TRBJ1-3; D uncertain. The length of the CDR3 is 14 residues. The V gene lost 4 bases and the J gene lost 0 bases, with 10 bases spanning the gap. CDR1 is SQVTM and CDR2 is ANQGSEA in the germline V gene. CDR3 DNA sequence: TGCAGCGTTGTGGACTATAGCTCTGGAAACACCATATATTTT. Translated, it gives CSVVDYSSGNTIYF.

The chain carries TRBV6-5 and TRBJ1-1, with a weak D call TRBD1 (5 bases). The germline V gene encodes CDR1 MNHEY and CDR2 SVGAGI. The CDR3 runs 15 residues. V dropped 2 bases and J dropped 0 bases, with 10 bases sitting between them. CDR3 bases: TGTGCCAGCAGTTACGTGGGGGGTCTGAACACTGAAGCTTTCTTT. Its protein product is CASSYVGGLNTEAFF.

The V and J genes are TRBV29-1 and TRBJ1-2, with D possibly matching TRBD1 (6 bases). Trimming removed 3 bases from V and 3 bases from J, with 8 bases in between. Per germline, CDR1 SQVTM and CDR2 ANQGSEA. The CDR3 extends over 12 amino acids. CDR3 bases: TGCAGCGTTGACAGGGGAGACTATGGCTACACCTTC. This codes for CSVDRGDYGYTF.

This clonotype was counted ten times or more. This chain joins TRBV7-8 and TRBJ2-2; 8 bases agree with TRBD2. The length of the CDR3 is 19 residues. Germline CDR1 SGHVS, CDR2 FQNEAQ. V gave up 4 bases and J gave up 6 bases; unmatched junction bases: 19. CDR3 amino acids: CASSSPSWSGSRPPGELFF. The CDR3 DNA follows: TGTGCCAGCAGCTCCCCAAGTTGGAGCGGGAGTCGCCCGCCCGGGGAGCTGTTTTTT.

The sample holds many counts of this clonotype. CDR3 nucleotide sequence: TGCAGCGTTGCCCGGGGAGGCCACGAGCAGTACTTC. It is translated as CSVARGGHEQYF. The chain is built from TRBV29-1 and TRBJ2-7; D perhaps matches TRBD2 (6 bases). CDR1 and CDR2 from the germline V gene are SQVTM and ANQGSEA. This CDR3 is built from 12 residues. With 4 bases removed from V and 5 bases from J, the gap between germline ends came to 12 bases.

This clonotype was picked up a small number of times. This chain joins TRBV7-9 and TRBJ2-3, with D perhaps TRBD1 or TRBD2 (5 bases each). In germline, CDR1 is SEHNR, CDR2 FQNEAQ (reference sequence). CDR3 size: 15 residues. Trimming took off 2 bases at V and 3 bases at J, with 12 bases between the two ends. DNA for the CDR3: TGTGCCAGCAGCTTATTCCAGGGCGGGACAGATACGCAGTATTTT. This sequence encodes CASSLFQGGTDTQYF.

Points on this clonotype: The junction differs from germline at one of its ends, possibly a read error. This sequence joins TRBV5-1 and TRBJ1-5; D not resolved. CDR1 is SGHRS, CDR2 YFSETQ, per germline. The CDR3 covers 13 residues. The CDR3 DNA is TGCGCCAGCAGCTTGGACAGCAATCAGCCCCAGAATTTT. This encodes CASSLDSNQPQNF.

This clonotype was seen more than once but under ten times. The chain employs TRBV6-2 or TRBV6-3 and TRBJ1-1; TRBD1 matches 7 bases. The CDR3 is 16 amino acids. CDR1 is MNHEY, CDR2 SVGEGT, per germline. V lost 2 bases, J lost 1 base, and 7 bases stayed unmatched. CDR3 amino acids: CASSYDRVSGNTEAFF. The CDR3 DNA reads TGTGCCAGCAGTTACGACAGGGTAAGTGGGAACACTGAAGCTTTCTTT.

This clonotype was detected ten times or more. The rearrangement uses TRBV18 and TRBJ2-7, with TRBD1 matching 9 bases. After removal of 0 bases from V and 3 bases from J, the junction contained 6 bases not matched to a gene. The CDR3 loop spans 16 amino acids. The germline CDR1 and CDR2 sequences are KGHSH and LQKENI. The CDR3 DNA reads TGTGCCAGCTCACCACCGGGGGGGACAGGGATCTACGAGCAGTACTTC. It is translated as CASSPPGGTGIYEQYF.

The V and J genes are TRBV7-2 and TRBJ2-5, with a tentative D call TRBD1 (6 bases). CDR1 is SGHTA and CDR2 is FQGNSA in the germline V gene. Trimming removed 6 bases at V and 0 bases at J, with 8 bases between. CDR3 length equals 13 residues. The DNA for the CDR3 is TGTGCCAGCAGTCAGGGGTACCAAGAGACCCAGTACTTC. Protein sequence: CASSQGYQETQYF.

This clonotype was detected only a few times. The chain is built from TRBV29-1 and TRBJ2-7; D gene unclear. Trimming removed 2 bases at V and 6 bases at J, with 14 bases between. This CDR3 contains 13 residues. Per the germline V gene, CDR1 is SQVTM and CDR2 is ANQGSEA. As DNA, the CDR3 is TGCAGCGTTGAAAGGCTACTCCCAGGCGAGCAGTACTTC. Protein sequence: CSVERLLPGEQYF.

This clonotype was seen more than once but under ten times. The V call is TRBV19, the J call TRBJ1-2; maybe TRBD1 (6 bases). V was pared by 7 bases and J by 1 base, with 13 bases between. The CDR3 has 14 residues. From germline, CDR1 is LNHDA and CDR2 SQIVND (reference sequence). CDR3 in DNA: TGTGCCAGTAATGGAGCAGGGGTTAACTATGGCTACACCTTC. Translation gives CASNGAGVNYGYTF.

Many counts were recorded for this clonotype. The chain recombines TRBV5-1 with TRBJ2-1; the D call may be TRBD1 or TRBD2 (6 bases each). This CDR3 comprises 16 residues. CDR1 is SGHRS and CDR2 is YFSETQ in the germline V gene. The V gene lost 1 base and the J gene lost 6 bases, with 17 bases spanning the gap. The CDR3 sequence is CASSLRGLTLSNEQFF. Written as DNA, the CDR3 is TGCGCCAGCAGCTTGCGGGGGCTCACCCTTTCCAATGAGCAGTTCTTC.

The V and J genes are TRBV7-9 and TRBJ2-1; 7 bases map to TRBD2. The CDR3 spans 16 residues. V was clipped by 4 bases and J by 2 bases; unmatched bases: 8. Looked up from germline, CDR1 is SEHNR and CDR2 is FQNEAQ (reference sequence). DNA for the CDR3: TGTGCCAGCAGCTCGGCTAGCGGCACAACCTACAATGAGCAGTTCTTC. Protein sequence: CASSSASGTTYNEQFF.

This clonotype was counted a few times. V and J are TRBV19 and TRBJ1-6, with 9 bases that match TRBD1. Germline CDR1 LNHDA, CDR2 SQIVND (reference sequence). The CDR3 contains 14 residues. The V segment lost 7 bases and the J segment 9 bases; nucleotides outside the gene matches: 7. The CDR3 spells CASTLGQGGSPLHF. The CDR3 region has the DNA TGTGCCAGTACTTTGGGACAGGGTGGTTCACCCCTCCACTTT.

The V gene is TRBV7-6, the J gene TRBJ2-1; 8 bases map to TRBD1. The CDR3 contains 16 residues. Germline CDR1 is SGHVS and CDR2 is FNYEAQ. Losses at the gene ends were 2 bases for V and 4 bases for J; bases not matched to a gene: 7. The CDR3, as DNA: TGTGCCAGCAGCTTATCCCGAGGACAGGGTTACAATGAGCAGTTCTTC. It is translated as CASSLSRGQGYNEQFF.